The 20 T cell receptor beta chains in this list originate from one sample, sequenced in a study of T-cell memory formation after mild COVID-19. TCRdb re-analysed the 5' RACE reads in MiXCR, keeping a single row per CDR3 protein. The data contain some 82,000 distinct CDR3 sequences, 9.5% to 15% of them singletons. The sample was PBMCs or a T cell subset sorted from them (not recorded which). All receptors derive from a man aged 18 to 29 who had mild COVID-19 (a few samples of this study predate the infection). Cell type and time point are not known.

This clonotype was seen once. The gene calls are TRBV9 and TRBJ2-2; 8 bases match TRBD1. Trimming at V came to 4 bases and at J to 1 base, leaving 6 bases not matched to a gene. The CDR3 sequence is 16 residues long. Germline loops: CDR1 SGDLS, CDR2 YYNGEE. CDR3: CASSPRQGMNTGELFF. CDR3 nucleotides: TGTGCCAGCAGCCCCCGACAGGGGATGAACACCGGGGAGCTGTTTTTT.

The chain combines TRBV11-2 with TRBJ1-2, with 8 positions matching TRBD1. Looked up from germline, CDR1 is SGHAT and CDR2 is FQNNGV. The CDR3 runs to 14 residues. V shed 5 bases, J shed 7 bases, and the junction held 9 bases outside the gene matches. The CDR3 sequence: CASSGLDRGGGYTF. CDR3 nucleotides: TGTGCCAGCAGCGGACTCGACAGGGGTGGTGGCTACACCTTC.

This CDR3 reads CASSAATRENTEAFF. The CDR3 nucleotides are TGTGCCAGCAGTGCCGCTACCCGGGAGAACACTGAAGCTTTCTTT. The chain has TRBV6-5 and TRBJ1-1; D not certain. CDR1 and CDR2 from the germline V gene are MNHEY and SVGAGI. V shed 5 bases and J shed 1 base, with 14 bases lying between them. The CDR3 extends over 15 amino acids.

J is TRBJ1-2 and V is TRBV4-3, with 8 bases fitting TRBD1. The ends lost 3 bases at V and 8 bases at J; junction bases unmatched: 14. CDR3 size: 16 residues. Germline CDR1 and CDR2: LGHNA and YSLEER. The CDR3 DNA is TGCGCCAGCAGCCACACGCGAGGTCAGGGGGCGGACGGCTACACCTTC. It codes for CASSHTRGQGADGYTF.

This clonotype was seen a handful of times. V and J are TRBV6-1 and TRBJ2-3, with 9 bases matching TRBD1. After removal of 5 bases from V and 6 bases from J, the junction contained 6 bases not matched to a gene. The CDR3 spans 14 residues. Germline-derived CDR1 and CDR2 are MNHNS and SASEGT. For the CDR3, the DNA is TGTGCCAGCAGTTATTGGACAGGGGCCGATACGCAGTATTTT. Its translation is CASSYWTGADTQYF.

This clonotype appeared once. The chain has TRBV30 and TRBJ2-7; D is uncertain. The CDR3 is made up of 11 amino acids. Trimming removed 4 bases from V and 3 bases from J, with 7 bases in between. Germline V gives CDR1 GTSNPN, CDR2 SVGIG (reference sequence). CDR3: CAWIDGYEQYF. DNA of the CDR3: TGTGCCTGGATAGATGGCTACGAGCAGTACTTC.

The J gene is TRBJ1-1, the V gene TRBV7-9; D gene uncertain. V was shortened by 0 bases and J by 4 bases, with 0 bases between the two germline ends. In germline, CDR1 is SEHNR, CDR2 FQNEAQ (reference sequence). There are 11 residues in the CDR3. In DNA form, the CDR3 reads TGTGCCAGCAGCTTAGCCACTGAAGCTTTCTTT. This gives the protein CASSLATEAFF.

V is TRBV9 and J is TRBJ2-7; the D gene is possibly TRBD2 (7 bases). This CDR3 region has 15 residues. Trimming removed 0 bases from V and 5 bases from J, with 15 bases in between. From germline, CDR1 is SGDLS and CDR2 YYNGEE. The CDR3 coding sequence is TGTGCCAGCAGCGTAGAGCCCCGGGGGGCCCACGAGCAGTACTTC. Residues: CASSVEPRGAHEQYF.

The chain couples TRBV29-1 to TRBJ2-2, with 9 bases matching TRBD1. V lost 3 bases and J lost 3; bases outside the gene matches: 5. This CDR3 contains 15 residues. Germline values: CDR1 SQVTM, CDR2 ANQGSEA. CDR3 bases: TGCAGCGTTGAGTTCGGGACAGGGTACACCGGGGAGCTGTTTTTT. Its protein product is CSVEFGTGYTGELFF.

The rearrangement joins TRBV6-5 to TRBJ1-6, with TRBD1 identical over 7 bases. Looked up from germline, CDR1 is MNHEY and CDR2 is SVGAGI. With 0 bases clipped from V and 10 bases from J, the junction kept 6 bases outside the gene matches. The CDR3 runs to 15 residues. CDR3 loop: CASSYSIQGSSPLHF. The DNA of the CDR3 is TGTGCCAGCAGTTACTCGATACAGGGGTCCTCACCCCTCCACTTT.

The chain couples TRBV20-1 to TRBJ1-6; D not certain. Per the germline V gene, CDR1 is DFQATT and CDR2 is SNEGSKA (reference sequence). V lost 3 bases to trimming and J lost 6 bases, with 15 bases between them. This CDR3 region has 15 residues. The CDR3 is CSASQQLTLNSPLHF. CDR3 nucleotides: TGCAGTGCTAGCCAACAGCTAACACTTAATTCACCCCTCCACTTT.

In its sample, this clonotype was seen a few times. This chain joins TRBV3-1 and TRBJ2-1; 8 bases match TRBD2. The CDR3 is 17 amino acids. V lost 0 bases to trimming and J lost 2 bases; unmatched junction nucleotides: 6. Germline CDR1 and CDR2: LGHDT and YNNKEL (reference sequence). The CDR3 sequence: CASSQDWRAGAYNEQFF. The CDR3 DNA sequence: TGTGCCAGCAGCCAAGATTGGAGAGCGGGGGCCTACAATGAGCAGTTCTTC.

The genes are TRBV28 and TRBJ2-1, with TRBD1 as a possible D gene (6 bases). Germline V gene sequence: CDR1 MDHEN, CDR2 SYDVKM. Trimming pared 4 bases from V and 4 bases from J, leaving 17 bases between. The CDR3 length is 16 residues. CDR3 sequence (DNA): TGTGCCAGCAGTTATAATACAGGGTCGGTATACAATGAGCAGTTCTTC. Its protein product is CASSYNTGSVYNEQFF.

This clonotype was picked up a small number of times. The chain uses TRBV28 and TRBJ2-3, with D hard to call. Trimming removed 5 bases from V and 5 bases from J, with 20 bases in between. This CDR3 comprises 16 residues. Germline CDR1 and CDR2: MDHEN and SYDVKM. CDR3 nucleotide sequence: TGTGCCAGCAGTCCTTCATTTAGCCCCGCTGGAGATACGCAGTATTTT. As protein: CASSPSFSPAGDTQYF.

In this sample, this clonotype is medium-sized. V usage is TRBV19 and J usage is TRBJ2-1; TRBD2 matches 8 bases. The CDR3 loop spans 15 amino acids. V lost 2 bases and J lost 6; bases outside the gene matches: 6. The germline V gene has CDR1 LNHDA and CDR2 SQIVND (reference sequence). Here the CDR3 DNA reads TGTGCCAGTAGTATACTGACTAGCGAAGTCAATGAGCAGTTCTTC. Translating it yields CASSILTSEVNEQFF.

This clonotype showed up just a few times. The chain has TRBV12-3 or TRBV12-4 and TRBJ2-5, with 9 bases fitting TRBD2. The CDR3 extends over 15 amino acids. V was pared by 5 bases and J by 2 bases, with 6 bases of the junction left unmatched. The CDR3 nucleotides are TGTGCCAGCAGTCCCCCCAGCGGGGGGCAAGAGACCCAGTACTTC. Encoded protein: CASSPPSGGQETQYF.

This clonotype was recorded a few times. The chain recombines TRBV11-2 with TRBJ2-5, with 13 bases matching TRBD2. Trimming at V came to 1 base and at J to 5 bases, leaving 13 bases not matched to a gene. The germline CDR1 and CDR2 sequences are SGHAT and FQNNGV. The CDR3 totals 19 residues. CDR3 sequence reads: CASSLAFRRLAGGIETQYF. For the CDR3, the DNA is TGTGCCAGCAGCTTAGCCTTCCGACGACTAGCGGGGGGAATCGAGACCCAGTACTTC.

This clonotype showed up just a few times. The chain employs TRBV27 and TRBJ2-7; 9 nucleotides line up with TRBD1. This CDR3 spans 14 amino acids. CDR1 is MNHEY and CDR2 is SMNVEV in the germline V gene (reference sequence). Trimming cost V 3 bases and J 4 bases; bases outside gene matches: 4. The CDR3 coding sequence is TGTGCCAGCAGTTTGGGGACAGGGATTTACGAGCAGTACTTC. This encodes CASSLGTGIYEQYF.

The chain has TRBV3-1 and TRBJ2-3; tentatively, D is TRBD1 or TRBD2 (5 bases each). Germline V gene sequence: CDR1 LGHDT, CDR2 YNNKEL (reference sequence). V was shortened by 4 bases and J by 1 base, with 9 bases between the two germline ends. This CDR3 comprises 14 residues. CDR3 region: CASSPGAGTDTQYF. The CDR3 DNA sequence: TGTGCCAGCAGCCCCGGGGCGGGCACAGATACGCAGTATTTT.

This clonotype has more than one count but fewer than ten. The chain couples TRBV7-2 to TRBJ2-6, with D perhaps matching TRBD1 or TRBD2 (5 bases each). Trimming removed 5 bases from V and 0 bases from J, with 14 bases in between. CDR1 and CDR2 (germline): SGHTA, FQGNSA. The CDR3 spans 17 residues. The CDR3 protein is CASSGPGRFSGANVLTF. CDR3 sequence (DNA): TGTGCCAGCAGCGGTCCGGGACGATTCTCTGGGGCCAACGTCCTGACTTTC.